In its sample, the clone carrying this TCR beta chain was seen a few times. TCRdb passed the 5' RACE reads through MiXCR, listing each CDR3 protein once. The sample carries 470,000 or so distinct CDR3 sequences, 15% to 20% recorded once. The data originate from a study of T-cell memory formation after mild COVID-19. At the level of the study: The TCR clusters were mostly specific to one donor.

This receptor was obtained from an adult woman who had mild COVID-19 (a few samples of this study predate the infection). Cell type and time point are not known. The sample was PBMCs or a T cell subset sorted from them (not recorded which).

CDR3 protein: CASSSEGRFQDRDGRSNQPQHF. The CDR3, as DNA: TGTGCCAGCAGTTCGGAGGGTAGATTCCAGGACAGGGACGGTAGGAGCAATCAGCCCCAGCATTTT. The chain joins TRBV27 to TRBJ1-5, with TRBD1 matching over 8 bases. With 4 bases clipped from V and 1 base from J, the junction kept 24 bases outside the gene matches. This CDR3 is 22 amino acids long. CDR1 MNHEY and CDR2 SMNVEV come from the germline V gene (reference sequence).